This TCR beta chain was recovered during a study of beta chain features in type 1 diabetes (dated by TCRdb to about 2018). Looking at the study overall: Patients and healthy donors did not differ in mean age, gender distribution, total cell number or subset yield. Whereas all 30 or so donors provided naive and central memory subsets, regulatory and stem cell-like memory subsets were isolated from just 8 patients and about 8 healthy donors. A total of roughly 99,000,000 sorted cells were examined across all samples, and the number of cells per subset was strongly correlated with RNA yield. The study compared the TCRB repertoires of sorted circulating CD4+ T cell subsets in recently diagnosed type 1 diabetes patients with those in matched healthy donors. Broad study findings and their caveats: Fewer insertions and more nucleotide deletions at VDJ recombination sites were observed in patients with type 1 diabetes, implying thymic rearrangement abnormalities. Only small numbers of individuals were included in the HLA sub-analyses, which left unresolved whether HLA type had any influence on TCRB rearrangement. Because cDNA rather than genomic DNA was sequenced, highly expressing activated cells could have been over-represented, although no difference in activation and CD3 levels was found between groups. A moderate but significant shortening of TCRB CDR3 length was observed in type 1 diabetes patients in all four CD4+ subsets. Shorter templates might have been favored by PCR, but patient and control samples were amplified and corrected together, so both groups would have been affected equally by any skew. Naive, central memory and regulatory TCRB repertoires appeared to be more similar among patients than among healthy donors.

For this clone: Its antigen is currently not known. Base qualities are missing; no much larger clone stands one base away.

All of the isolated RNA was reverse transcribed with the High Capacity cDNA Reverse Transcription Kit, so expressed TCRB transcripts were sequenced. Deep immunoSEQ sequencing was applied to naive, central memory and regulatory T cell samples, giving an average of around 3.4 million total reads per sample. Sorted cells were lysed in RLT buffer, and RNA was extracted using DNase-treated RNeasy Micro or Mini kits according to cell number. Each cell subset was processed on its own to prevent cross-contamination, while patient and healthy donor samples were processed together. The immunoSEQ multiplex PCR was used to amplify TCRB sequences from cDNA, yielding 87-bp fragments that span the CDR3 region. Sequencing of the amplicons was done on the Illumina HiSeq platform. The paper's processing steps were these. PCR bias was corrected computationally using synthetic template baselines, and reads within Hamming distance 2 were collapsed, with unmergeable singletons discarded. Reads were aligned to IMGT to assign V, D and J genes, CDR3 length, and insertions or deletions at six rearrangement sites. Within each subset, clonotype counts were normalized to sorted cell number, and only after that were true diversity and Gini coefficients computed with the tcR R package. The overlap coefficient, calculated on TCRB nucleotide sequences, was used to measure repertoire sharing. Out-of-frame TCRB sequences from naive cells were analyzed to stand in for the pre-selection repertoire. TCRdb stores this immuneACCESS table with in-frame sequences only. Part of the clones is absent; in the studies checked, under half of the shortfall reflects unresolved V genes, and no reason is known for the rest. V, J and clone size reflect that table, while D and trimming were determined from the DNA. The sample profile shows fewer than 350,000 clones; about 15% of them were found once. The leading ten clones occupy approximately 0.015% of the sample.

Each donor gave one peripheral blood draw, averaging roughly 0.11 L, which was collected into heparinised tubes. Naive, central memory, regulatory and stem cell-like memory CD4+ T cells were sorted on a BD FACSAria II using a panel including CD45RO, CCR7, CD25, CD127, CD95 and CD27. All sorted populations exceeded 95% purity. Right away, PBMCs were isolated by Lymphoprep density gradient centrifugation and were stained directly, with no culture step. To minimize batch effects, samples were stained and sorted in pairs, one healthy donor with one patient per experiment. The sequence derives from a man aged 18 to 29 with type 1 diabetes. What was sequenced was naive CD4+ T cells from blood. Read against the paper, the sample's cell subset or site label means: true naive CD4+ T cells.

At the DNA level, the sequence is TGTGCCAGCAGTCCGCGGGACTACAAAAATGAGCAGTTCTTC. The translation is CASSPRDYKNEQFF. Here the chain combines TRBV27 and TRBJ2-1; 7 middle bases align to TRBD2. Measured from the cysteine to the phenylalanine, the CDR3 is 14 residues long. Only CDR3 DNA is held: 42 bases, read in frame from base 1. CDR1 and CDR2, per the germline V gene (reference sequence), are MNHEY and SMNVEV. V lost 5 bases and J lost 7 bases, and the count of bases not matched to a germline gene is 8.